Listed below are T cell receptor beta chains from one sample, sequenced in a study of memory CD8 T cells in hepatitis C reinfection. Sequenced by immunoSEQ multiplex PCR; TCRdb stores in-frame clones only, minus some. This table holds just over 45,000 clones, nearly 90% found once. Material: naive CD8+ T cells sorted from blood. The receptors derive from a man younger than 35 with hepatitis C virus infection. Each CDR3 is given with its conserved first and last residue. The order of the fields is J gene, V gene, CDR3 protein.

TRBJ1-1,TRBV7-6,CASSLAAGEAFF
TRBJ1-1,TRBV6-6,CATDRGLYTEAFF
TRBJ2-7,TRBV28,CASSFRGLAGASFYEQYF
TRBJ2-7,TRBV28,CASSPTTSGETAYEQYF
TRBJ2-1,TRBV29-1,CSVQGATDGGYNEQFF
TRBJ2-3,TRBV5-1,CASSLAPGQGTDTQYF
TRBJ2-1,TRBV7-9,CASRPGQGAYNEQFF
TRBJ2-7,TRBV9,CASSPGETYEQYF
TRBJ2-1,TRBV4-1,CASSHLDNNEQFF
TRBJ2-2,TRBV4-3,CASSQDLTNTGELFF
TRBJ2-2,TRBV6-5,CASSYSVGLAAGELFF
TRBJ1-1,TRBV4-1,CASSPVEGAGTEAFF
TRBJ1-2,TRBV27,CASSLRTGNYGYTF
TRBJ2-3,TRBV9,CASSEAQGRPTDTQYF
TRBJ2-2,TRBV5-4,CASSRTEANTGELFF
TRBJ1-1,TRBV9,CASSEGAGTEAFF
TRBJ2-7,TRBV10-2,CASSDPGDSLYEQYF
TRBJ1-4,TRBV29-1,CSAIGRPRNSNEKLFF
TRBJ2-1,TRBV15,CATSRELTYNEQFF
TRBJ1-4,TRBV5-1,CASSGLGTGGAREKLFF
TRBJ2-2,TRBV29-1,CSVGTSGNTGELFF
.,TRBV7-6,CASSLASSGSSYEQYF
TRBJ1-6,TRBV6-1,CASSEAGQGASPLHF
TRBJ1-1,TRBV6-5,CASSQGGGDTEAFF
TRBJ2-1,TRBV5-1,CASSIGLAGGNEQFF
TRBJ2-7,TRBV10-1,CASSITGIGNEQYF
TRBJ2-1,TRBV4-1,CASSQFSGSYNEQFF
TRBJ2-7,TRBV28,CASSFWSPAGTSGRAVSSYEQYF
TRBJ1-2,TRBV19,CASSISSNYGYTF
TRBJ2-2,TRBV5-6,CASSNGLAVGELFF